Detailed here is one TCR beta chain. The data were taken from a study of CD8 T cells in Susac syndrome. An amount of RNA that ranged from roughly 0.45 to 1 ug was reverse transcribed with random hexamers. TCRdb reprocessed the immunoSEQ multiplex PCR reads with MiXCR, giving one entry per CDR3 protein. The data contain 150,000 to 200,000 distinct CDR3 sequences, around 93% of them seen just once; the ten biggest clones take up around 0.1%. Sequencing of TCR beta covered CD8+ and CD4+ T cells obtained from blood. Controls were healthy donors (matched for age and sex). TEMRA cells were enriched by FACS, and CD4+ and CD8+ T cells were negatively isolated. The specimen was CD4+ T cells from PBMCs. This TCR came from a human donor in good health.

CDR3 bases: TGTGCCAGCAGCGTAGGAGGAGTCCAGGGAGGTCACTACACCTTC. Its protein product is CASSVGGVQGGHYTF. J is TRBJ1-2 and V is TRBV9; maybe TRBD1 (5 bases). Trimming left V 0 bases short and J 10 bases short, with 19 bases between. This CDR3 contains 15 residues. The V gene's germline CDR1 is SGDLS and CDR2 YYNGEE.